This TCR beta chain was retrieved from a study of shared clonotypes between healthy human individuals. In the study's own analysis: Without quality scores, immunoSEQ junctional reads could not be filtered like full-length reads. This table comes from immunoSEQ multiplex PCR, and its TCRdb copy is limited to in-frame clones, with some not included. V, J and clone size are taken as reported in that table, and D and trimming were inferred from the DNA itself. This sample has millions of clones, with 93% found just once. This CDR3 has 12 amino acids. V lost 6 bases and J lost 2, with 8 bases in between. Germline V gene data show CDR1 as SGHDT and CDR2 as YYEEEE. Negatively enriched CD4+ T cells were divided by CD45RA into naive and memory.

The origin of this receptor is a man aged 18 to 35 in good health. Some clones in this sample may be carry-over from other donors' samples. The V call is TRBV5-6, the J call TRBJ1-2, with D uncertain. Sequencing input: naive CD4+ T cells from PBMCs. The sample's subset: CD45RA+ positively selected. CDR3 amino acids: CASTAVNYGYTF. The CDR3 coding sequence is TGTGCCAGCACGGCGGTAAACTATGGCTACACCTTC.